This note documents a single T cell receptor beta chain sequence. Its antigen target is currently unknown. Base qualities are missing; no much larger clone stands one base away. This specimen belongs to a study of blood T cell repertoires in COVID-19 (dated by TCRdb to 2018 to 2021). Some background on the complete study: Samples from collaborators originated in the United States, Italy and Spain and spanned both the acute and convalescent phases of COVID-19. Subjects who had been exposed to COVID-19, were actively infected with it, or had recovered from it provided the deeply sampled blood TCRbeta repertoires that made up the dataset. A de-identified subject ID, COVID-19 status, age in years and sex were almost always included in the sample metadata. The repertoires were made available in a free public database intended to serve as a resource for research on the immune response to SARS-CoV-2. Samples were obtained from the ongoing ImmuneRACE study (first 160 participants) and from 1,254 subjects provided by 6 global collaborators. Where HLA class I and class II types were available, the types were taken from metadata supplied by the sample provider, not from assay-based typing. The material from the prospective study consisted of cDNA or gDNA derived from T cells, B-cell-depleted T cells, or PBMCs. Study-wide conclusions, independent of this receptor: The quantity of clinical and demographic metadata differed by source and by participant and was supplied without curation.

At the junction V is shortened by 3 bases and J by 6 bases, with 12 bases in between. From the germline V gene, CDR1 is KGHSH and CDR2 is LQKENI. Spanning cysteine to phenylalanine, the CDR3 consists of 13 amino acids. Only the CDR3 part of the read is kept: 39 bases, read in frame from the first base. The immunoSEQ Assay, a bias-controlled multiplex PCR, was used to amplify TCRbeta CDR3 regions from genomic DNA. In the source study's methods: Within the assay, amplification of reference gene primers was used to estimate how many nucleated cells each sample contained. Sequence reads were collapsed and filtered to measure the absolute abundance of every unique TCRbeta CDR3 rearrangement. For each sample, productive Simpson clonality was calculated by taking the square root of Simpson's diversity index across productive rearrangements. Not all clones reach the TCRdb copy of this immuneACCESS table, which keeps in-frame sequences only. Checked studies attribute under half of the gap to unresolved V genes and leave the rest unexplained. V, J and clone size were drawn from that table, and D and trimming were deduced from the DNA. The sample has under 150,000 clones on record, 75% to 85% of them singletons. Around 4% of the sample lies in the top ten.

Whole blood was collected in K2EDTA tubes by collaborating institutions according to the institutions' own protocols. For TCRbeta analysis, collaborators shipped samples as frozen whole blood, isolated PBMCs, or DNA extracted from either of those sample types. The source material was peripheral blood. This clonotype originated in a man between 60 and 70 years old with acute or convalescent COVID-19. The rearrangement combines TRBV18 with TRBJ2-7, and possibly TRBD1, on 5 matching bases. The nucleotides read TGTGCCAGCTCACCCCAACAGGCCTCCGAGCAGTACTTC. Its protein reads: CASSPQQASEQYF.